Reported below is one T cell receptor beta chain. Its antigen is not identified. This sample is drawn from a study of T cell responses to AZD1222 COVID-19 vaccine. The repertoire was sequenced with immunoSEQ multiplex PCR; TCRdb's copy has only in-frame clones and lacks some. The table has some 100,000 clones, roughly nine tenths seen once. General study points: Spike-spanning, vaccine-associated CD4 TCRs were dominant at 160-218 and 743-854. Seropositive AZD1222 recipients at baseline numbered only 6 or 7. Clonal diversity was possibly underestimated; the donors were predominantly white British and more often female.

The CDR3 is 11 amino acids. The V gene lost 6 bases and the J gene lost 5 bases, with 4 bases spanning the gap. The germline V gene encodes CDR1 MNHEY and CDR2 SVGEGT. The rearrangement links TRBV6-2 or TRBV6-3 to TRBJ2-2; D is unresolved. The receptor was isolated from an adult in good health. Here the sequenced sample was peripheral blood, taken on day 0 of AZD1222 vaccination. The CDR3 loop is CASSQTGELFF. DNA for the CDR3: TGTGCCAGCAGCCAAACCGGGGAGCTGTTTTTT.